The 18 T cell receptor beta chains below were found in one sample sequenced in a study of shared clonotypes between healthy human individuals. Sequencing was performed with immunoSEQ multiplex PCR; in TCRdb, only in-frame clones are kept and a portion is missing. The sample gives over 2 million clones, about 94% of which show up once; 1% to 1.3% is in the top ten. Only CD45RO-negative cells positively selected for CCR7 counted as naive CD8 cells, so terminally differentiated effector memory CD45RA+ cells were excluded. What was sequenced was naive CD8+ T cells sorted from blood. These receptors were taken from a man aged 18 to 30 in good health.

The CDR3 loop reads CASSGGQYSNQPQHF. CDR3 bases: TGCGCCAGCAGCGGGGGACAGTATAGCAATCAGCCCCAGCATTTT. V is TRBV10-2 and J is TRBJ1-5; the match to TRBD1 covers 7 bases. The CDR3 runs 15 residues. Trimming removed 6 bases from V and 0 bases from J; junction bases left unmatched: 5. From germline, CDR1 is WSHSY and CDR2 SAAADI.

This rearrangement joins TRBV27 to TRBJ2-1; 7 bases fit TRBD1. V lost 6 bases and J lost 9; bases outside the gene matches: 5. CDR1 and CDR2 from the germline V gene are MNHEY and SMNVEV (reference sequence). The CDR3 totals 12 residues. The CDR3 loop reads CASRTTGSEQFF. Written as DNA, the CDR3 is TGTGCCAGCAGAACGACAGGGAGTGAGCAGTTCTTC.

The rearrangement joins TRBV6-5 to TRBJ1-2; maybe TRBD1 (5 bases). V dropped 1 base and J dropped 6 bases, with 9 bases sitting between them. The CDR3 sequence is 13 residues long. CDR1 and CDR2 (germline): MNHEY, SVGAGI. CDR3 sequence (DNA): TGTGCCAGCAGTTACTTTGGGGGGAATGGCTACACCTTC. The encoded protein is CASSYFGGNGYTF.

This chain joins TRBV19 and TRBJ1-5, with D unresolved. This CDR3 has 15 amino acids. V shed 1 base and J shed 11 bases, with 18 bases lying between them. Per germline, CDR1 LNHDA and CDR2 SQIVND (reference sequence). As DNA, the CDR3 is TGTGCCAGTAGTATAGCAGAATTCCCGCAGTTGGCCCAGCATTTT. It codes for CASSIAEFPQLAQHF. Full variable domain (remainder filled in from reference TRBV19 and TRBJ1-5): DGGITQSPKYLFRKEGQNVTLSCEQNLNHDAMYWYRQDPGQGLRLIYYSQIVNDFQKGDIAEGYSVSREKKESFPLTVTSAQKNPTAFYLCASSIAEFPQLAQHFGDGTRLSIL.

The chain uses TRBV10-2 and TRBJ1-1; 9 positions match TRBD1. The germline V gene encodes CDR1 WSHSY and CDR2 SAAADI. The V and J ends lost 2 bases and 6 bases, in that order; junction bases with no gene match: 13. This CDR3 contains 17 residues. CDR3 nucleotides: TGCGCCAGCAGTGAGCCGAAGGGACAGGGAGCAAACCCTGAAGCTTTCTTT. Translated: CASSEPKGQGANPEAFF.

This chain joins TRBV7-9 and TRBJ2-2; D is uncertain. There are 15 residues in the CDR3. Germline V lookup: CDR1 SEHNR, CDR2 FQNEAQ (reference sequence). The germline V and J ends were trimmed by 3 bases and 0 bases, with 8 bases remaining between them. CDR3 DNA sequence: TGTGCCAGCAGCTTGGGTACACCGAACACCGGGGAGCTGTTTTTT. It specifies CASSLGTPNTGELFF.

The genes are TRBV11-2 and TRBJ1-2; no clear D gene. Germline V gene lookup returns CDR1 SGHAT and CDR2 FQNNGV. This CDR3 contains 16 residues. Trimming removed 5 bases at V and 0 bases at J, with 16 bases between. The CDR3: CASSPPLRAPNYGYTF. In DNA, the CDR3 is TGTGCCAGCAGCCCCCCCCTGCGCGCCCCTAACTATGGCTACACCTTC.

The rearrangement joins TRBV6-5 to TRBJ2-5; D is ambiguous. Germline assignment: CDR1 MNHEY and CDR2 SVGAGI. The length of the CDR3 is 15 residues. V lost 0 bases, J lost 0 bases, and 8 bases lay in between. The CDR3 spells CASSYSIRYQETQYF. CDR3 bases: TGTGCCAGCAGTTACTCGATACGGTACCAAGAGACCCAGTACTTC.

This CDR3 reads CAWSVDSDSYNEQFF. Written as DNA, the CDR3 is TGTGCCTGGAGTGTAGATTCGGACTCCTACAATGAGCAGTTCTTC. The rearrangement links TRBV30 to TRBJ2-1; no clear D gene. V lost 0 bases to trimming and J lost 0 bases, with 9 bases between them. This CDR3 has 15 amino acids. Looked up from germline, CDR1 is GTSNPN and CDR2 is SVGIG (reference sequence).

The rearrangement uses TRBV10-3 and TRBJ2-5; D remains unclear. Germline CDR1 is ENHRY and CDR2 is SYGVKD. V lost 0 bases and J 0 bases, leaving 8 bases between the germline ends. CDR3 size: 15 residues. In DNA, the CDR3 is TGTGCCATCAGTGAGTCGGTCGCGGACCAAGAGACCCAGTACTTC. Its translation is CAISESVADQETQYF.

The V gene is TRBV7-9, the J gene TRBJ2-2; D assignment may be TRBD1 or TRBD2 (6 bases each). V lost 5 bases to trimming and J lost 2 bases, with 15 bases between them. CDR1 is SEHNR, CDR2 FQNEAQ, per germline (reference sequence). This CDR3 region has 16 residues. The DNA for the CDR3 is TGTGCCAGCAGCCTCCGTGGGGGGCATAACACCGGGGAGCTGTTTTTT. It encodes CASSLRGGHNTGELFF.

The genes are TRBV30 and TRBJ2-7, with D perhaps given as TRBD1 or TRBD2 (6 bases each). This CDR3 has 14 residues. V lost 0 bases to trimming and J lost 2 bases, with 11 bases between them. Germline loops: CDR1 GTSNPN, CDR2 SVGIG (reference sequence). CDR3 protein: CAWSVQGRTYEQYF. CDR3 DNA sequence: TGTGCCTGGAGTGTTCAGGGGAGGACCTACGAGCAGTACTTC. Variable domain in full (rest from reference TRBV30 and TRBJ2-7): SQTIHQWPATLVQPVGSPLSLECTVEGTSNPNLYWYRQAAGRGLQLLFYSVGIGQISSEVPQNLSASRPQDRQFILSSKKLLLSDSGFYLCAWSVQGRTYEQYFGPGTRLTVT.

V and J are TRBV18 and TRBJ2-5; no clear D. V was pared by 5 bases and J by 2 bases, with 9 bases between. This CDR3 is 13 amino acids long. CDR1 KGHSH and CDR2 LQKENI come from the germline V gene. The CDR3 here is CASSDTEQETQYF. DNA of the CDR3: TGTGCCAGCTCAGATACAGAACAAGAGACCCAGTACTTC. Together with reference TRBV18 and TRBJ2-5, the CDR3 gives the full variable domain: NAGVMQNPRHLVRRRGQEARLRCSPMKGHSHVYWYRQLPEEGLKFMVYLQKENIIDESGMPKERFSAEFPKEGPSILRIQQVVRGDSAAYFCASSDTEQETQYFGPGTRLLVL.

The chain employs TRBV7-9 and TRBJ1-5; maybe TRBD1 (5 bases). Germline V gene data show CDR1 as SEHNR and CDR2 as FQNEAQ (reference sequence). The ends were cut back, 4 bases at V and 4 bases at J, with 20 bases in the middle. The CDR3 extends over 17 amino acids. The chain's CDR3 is CASSSPVGGFGNQPQHF. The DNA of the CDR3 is TGTGCCAGCAGCTCGCCCGTCGGGGGGTTCGGGAATCAGCCCCAGCATTTT.

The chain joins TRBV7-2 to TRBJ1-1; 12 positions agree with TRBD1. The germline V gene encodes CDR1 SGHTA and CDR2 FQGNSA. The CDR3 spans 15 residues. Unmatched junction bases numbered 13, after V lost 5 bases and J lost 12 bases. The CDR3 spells CASSPAVGTGGFSFF. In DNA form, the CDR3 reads TGTGCCAGCAGCCCCGCGGTTGGGACAGGGGGCTTTTCTTTCTTT.

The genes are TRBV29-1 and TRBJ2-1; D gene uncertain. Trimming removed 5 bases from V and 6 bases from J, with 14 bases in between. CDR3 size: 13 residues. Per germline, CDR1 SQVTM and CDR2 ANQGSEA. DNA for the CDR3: TGCAGCGTTCTAGGGCAGGCCGGCAATGAGCAGTTCTTC. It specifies CSVLGQAGNEQFF.

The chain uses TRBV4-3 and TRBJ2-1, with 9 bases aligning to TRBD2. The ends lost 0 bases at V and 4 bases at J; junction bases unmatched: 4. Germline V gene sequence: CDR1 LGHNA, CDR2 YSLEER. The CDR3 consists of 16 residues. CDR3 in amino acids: CASSQDWREGYNEQFF. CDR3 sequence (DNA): TGCGCCAGCAGCCAAGATTGGCGGGAGGGTTACAATGAGCAGTTCTTC.

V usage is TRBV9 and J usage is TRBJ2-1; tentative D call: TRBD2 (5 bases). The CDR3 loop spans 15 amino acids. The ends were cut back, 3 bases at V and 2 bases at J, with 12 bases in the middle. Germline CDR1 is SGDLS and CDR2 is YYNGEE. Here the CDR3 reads CASSEVGVPYNEQFF. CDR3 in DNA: TGTGCCAGCAGCGAGGTGGGAGTACCCTACAATGAGCAGTTCTTC.